Listed below are T cell receptor beta chains from one sample, sequenced in a study of blood T cells in healthy people across ages. In TCRdb, the 5' RACE reads were re-called with MiXCR into one record per CDR3 protein. The profile shows about 1.1 million distinct CDR3 sequences, about two fifths of them singletons. Sequencing used blood. Receptor source: a young man in good health. The CDR3 runs from the conserved cysteine through the conserved F or W. D genes are given only for firm matches. Rows may omit the clone size; those that give it use once, few, many or a size class.

clone_size	v_call	j_call	d_call	cdr3_nt	cdr3_aa
few	TRBV5-6	TRBJ1-5	.	TGTGCCAGCAGCTCGCGCCTAAAGGGTTCCAATCAGCCCCAGCATTTT	CASSSRLKGSNQPQHF
.	TRBV5-1	TRBJ2-7	TRBD1	TGCGCCAGCAGCCGAACGACAGGGGGTTCTGACGAGCAGTACTTC	CASSRTTGGSDEQYF
.	TRBV5-8	TRBJ2-5	.	TGTGCCAGCGATTGGGGGGAGCAGTACTTC	CASDWGEQYF
.	TRBV12-3/TRBV12-4	TRBJ2-7	TRBD2	TGTGCCAGCAGTTCTAGCGGGGGGGAGAGCTACGAGCAGTACTTC	CASSSSGGESYEQYF
.	TRBV5-1	TRBJ1-5	.	TGCGCCAGCAGCTTGAGAGGGGGATTGCAGCCCCAGCATTTT	CASSLRGGLQPQHF
.	TRBV6-2/TRBV6-3	TRBJ1-4	.	TGTGCCAGCAGCCCAATGGGGACAACTAATGAAAAACTGTTTTTT	CASSPMGTTNEKLFF
.	TRBV5-1	TRBJ2-5	.	TGCGCCAGCAGCTGGTCCAACGGGGAGACCCAGTACTTC	CASSWSNGETQYF
few	TRBV6-2/TRBV6-3	TRBJ2-1	.	TGTGCCAGCAGCCGACCCTACAGCGATGGGGACAATGAGCAGTTCTTC	CASSRPYSDGDNEQFF
.	TRBV29-1	TRBJ1-1	.	TGCAGCGTTGGTCGCGGACAGACTTTTACACTCACTGAAGCTTTCTTT	CSVGRGQTFTLTEAFF
.	TRBV30	TRBJ1-2	.	TGTGCCTGGAGTCCTGGAGCAGAGGGTGGCTACACCTTC	CAWSPGAEGGYTF
.	TRBV7-2	TRBJ1-2	.	TGTGCCAGCAGCTTAAGTAGGGATGACTATGGCTACACCTTC	CASSLSRDDYGYTF
.	TRBV6-6	TRBJ2-5	.	TGTGCCAGCAGTCACACTGTGGAGACCCAGTACTTC	CASSHTVETQYF
.	TRBV20-1	TRBJ1-6	.	TGCAGTGCTAGGGGAGGGCGGGGATCCAATTCACCCCTCCACTTT	CSARGGRGSNSPLHF
few	TRBV10-3	TRBJ2-7	.	TGTGCCATCAGTGAGACAGGTTACGAGCAGTACTTC	CAISETGYEQYF
.	TRBV20-1	TRBJ2-7	TRBD2	TGCAGTGCTAGAGGAACCAGGACTAGCGGCTACAATGAGCAGTACTTC	CSARGTRTSGYNEQYF
many	TRBV5-1	TRBJ2-3	TRBD2	TGCGCCAGCAGCTTGGTCGGCCTAGCGGGAAGTAGCACAGATACGCAGTATTTT	CASSLVGLAGSSTDTQYF
.	TRBV11-2	TRBJ2-1	.	TGTGCCAGCAGCTTACCCCGGGACAGGGGCACCATAACCACTAGCGGGAGCTCCTACGATGAGCAGTTCTTC	CASSLPRDRGTITTSGSSYDEQFF
few	TRBV7-9	TRBJ2-1	.	TGTGCCAGCAGCTCAACACAGGGAAGGGGGAACAATGAGCAGTTCTTC	CASSSTQGRGNNEQFF
few	TRBV7-9	TRBJ2-5	.	TGTGCCGGCGCCCAAGAGACCCAGTACTTC	CAGAQETQYF
.	TRBV7-3	TRBJ2-3	.	TGTGCCAGCAGCCAGAACCCAACAGATACGCAGTATTTT	CASSQNPTDTQYF
.	TRBV20-1	TRBJ1-1	.	TGCAGTGCTCACCGGGGGGGCAACACTGAAGCTTTCTTT	CSAHRGGNTEAFF
.	TRBV6-2/TRBV6-3	TRBJ1-4	.	TGTGCCAGCAGCTCTTACTCCTCCGGGAACGAAAAACTGTTTTTT	CASSSYSSGNEKLFF
few	TRBV20-1	TRBJ1-2	TRBD1	TGCAGTGCTCGGGGACAGGGAGCGGGCTATGGCTACACCTTC	CSARGQGAGYGYTF
.	TRBV27	TRBJ1-1	.	TGTGCCAGCAGGGAGGGGGTAGGGTACACTGAAGCTTTCTTT	CASREGVGYTEAFF
.	TRBV11-1	TRBJ2-7	.	TGTGCCAGCAGCTTAGTCCGGGGTACCGGCGAGCAGTACTTC	CASSLVRGTGEQYF
.	TRBV5-1	TRBJ1-6	.	TGCGCCAGCAGCTTGGAACCTACGAGCTCCTATAATTCACCCCTCCACTTT	CASSLEPTSSYNSPLHF
.	TRBV6-5	TRBJ1-2	.	TGTGCCAGCAGACCGACAGGAGAACTTTATGGCTACACCTTC	CASRPTGELYGYTF
.	TRBV7-9	TRBJ2-3	.	TGTGCCAGCAGCTCTAATATACAGGTCACAGATACGCAGTATTTT	CASSSNIQVTDTQYF
many	TRBV7-2	TRBJ2-1	TRBD2	TGTGCCAGCAGCCTAAGGGGACTAGCGGCGTACAATGAGCAGTTCTTC	CASSLRGLAAYNEQFF
.	TRBV20-1	TRBJ2-1	.	TGCAGTGCTAGATACTCGGAGGACTCCTACAATGAGCAGTTCTTC	CSARYSEDSYNEQFF
.	TRBV7-2	TRBJ2-5	.	TGTGCCAGCAGCCCACTAGAGGAGCAGTACTTC	CASSPLEEQYF
.	TRBV7-2	TRBJ2-7	TRBD1	TGTGCCAGCACCTACAGGGGGGATTCGAGCAATGAGCAGTACTTC	CASTYRGDSSNEQYF
few	TRBV7-3	TRBJ2-1	.	TGTGCCAGCAGCCTCAGGGACGGAGAGCAGTTCTTC	CASSLRDGEQFF
few	TRBV3-1	TRBJ1-1	.	TGTGCCAGCAGCCAAGAGGGGGGAGGGTTTAGGACTGAAGCTTTCTTT	CASSQEGGGFRTEAFF
once	TRBV20-1	TRBJ1-1	.	TGCAGTGCCCGCGGCCGCCTTACCCCGAATGAAGCTTTCTTT	CSARGRLTPNEAFF
.	TRBV6-2/TRBV6-3	TRBJ2-3	TRBD2	TGTGCCAGCAGCTATGACGAGACTAGCGGGGTTTCAGATACGCAGTATTTT	CASSYDETSGVSDTQYF
few	TRBV28	TRBJ2-3	.	TGTGCCAGCAGTTTACCAGGGGCGACAGATACGCAGTATTTT	CASSLPGATDTQYF
few	TRBV27	TRBJ2-1	TRBD1	TGTGCCAGCAGTTTAGGACAGGGGGCCTATGAGCAGTTCTTC	CASSLGQGAYEQFF
.	TRBV7-2	TRBJ2-1	TRBD2	TGTGCCAGCACCTTAGGCGGGGGGCCCCACAATGAGCAGTTCTTC	CASTLGGGPHNEQFF
.	TRBV28	TRBJ2-1	TRBD2	TGTGCCAGCAGTTCACTAGCGGTGGGGAACAATGAGCAGTTCTTC	CASSSLAVGNNEQFF
many	TRBV20-1	TRBJ2-5	.	TGCAGTGCTAGGGCTTGGGAAGAGACCCAGTACTTC	CSARAWEETQYF
.	TRBV7-9	TRBJ1-1	.	TGTGCCAGCAGCGTCACTACAGGGTTAATAAACACTGAAGCTTTCTTT	CASSVTTGLINTEAFF